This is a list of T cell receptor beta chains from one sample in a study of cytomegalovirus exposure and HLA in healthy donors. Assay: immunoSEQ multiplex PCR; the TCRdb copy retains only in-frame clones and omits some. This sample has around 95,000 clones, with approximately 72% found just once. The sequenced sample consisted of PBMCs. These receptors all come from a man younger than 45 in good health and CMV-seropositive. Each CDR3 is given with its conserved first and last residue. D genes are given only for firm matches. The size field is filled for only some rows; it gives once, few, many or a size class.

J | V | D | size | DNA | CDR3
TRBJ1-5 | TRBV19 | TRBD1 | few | TGTGCCAGTAGAGGGGGAATTCCGGGACAGGGGAATCAGCCCCAGCATTTT | CASRGGIPGQGNQPQHF
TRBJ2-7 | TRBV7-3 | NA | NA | TGTGCCAGCAGCTTACTTACCCCCAGGGACTCCTACGAGCAGTACTTC | CASSLLTPRDSYEQYF
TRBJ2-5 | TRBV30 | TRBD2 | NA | TGTGCCTGGGAGCGGGGGGGAGAGACCCAGTACTTC | CAWERGGETQYF
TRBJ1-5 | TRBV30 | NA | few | TGTGCCTGGAGTGACAGGGGCAATCAGCCCCAGCATTTT | CAWSDRGNQPQHF
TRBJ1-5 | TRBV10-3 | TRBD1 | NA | TGTGCCATCAGTGACCGGGACAGGGCTGACAATCAGCCCCAGCATTTT | CAISDRDRADNQPQHF
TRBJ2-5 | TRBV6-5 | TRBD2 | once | TGTGCCAGCAGTGGAGCGGGGGCGCAGTACTTC | CASSGAGAQYF
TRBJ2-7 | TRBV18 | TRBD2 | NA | TGTGCCAGCTCAGGTATAGCGGGGGCCTACGAGCAGTACTTC | CASSGIAGAYEQYF
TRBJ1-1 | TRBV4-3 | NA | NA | TGCGCCAGCAGCCAATGGCAGGGATCTGAAGCTTTCTTT | CASSQWQGSEAFF
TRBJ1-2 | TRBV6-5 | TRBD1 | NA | TGTGCCAGCGTGAAGGGGGCAGGGCCGGGCGGCTACACCTTC | CASVKGAGPGGYTF
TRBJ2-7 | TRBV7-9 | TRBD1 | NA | TGTTCCAGCAGCCCTCGGACAGGCCCAGGGCCCTACGAGCAGTACTTC | CSSSPRTGPGPYEQYF
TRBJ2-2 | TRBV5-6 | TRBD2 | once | TGTGCCAGCAGCTGGGGACTAGCGGTTGCCGGGGAGCTGTTTTTT | CASSWGLAVAGELFF
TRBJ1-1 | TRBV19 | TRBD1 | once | TGTGCCAGTAGTATAGGGGGACAGGGCTGGGCTGAAGCTTTCTTT | CASSIGGQGWAEAFF
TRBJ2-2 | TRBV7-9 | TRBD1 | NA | TGTGCCAGCAGCTCCCGGGACAGAGGGGACACCGGGGAGCTGTTTTTT | CASSSRDRGDTGELFF
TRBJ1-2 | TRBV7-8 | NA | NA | TGTGCCAGCAGCTTGGGGCCAACTGCCTATGGCTACACCTTC | CASSLGPTAYGYTF
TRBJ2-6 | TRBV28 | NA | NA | TGTGCCAGCAGTTTCACAGGGTATCTTACCTCGGACTCTGGGGCCAACGTCCTGACTTTC | CASSFTGYLTSDSGANVLTF
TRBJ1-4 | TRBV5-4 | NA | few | TGTGCCAGCAGCGTGCAGGGGTCTGGTGAAAAACTGTTTTTT | CASSVQGSGEKLFF
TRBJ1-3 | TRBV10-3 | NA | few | TGTGCCATCAGCCTAGGCAGGGAAGGAAACACCATATATTTT | CAISLGREGNTIYF
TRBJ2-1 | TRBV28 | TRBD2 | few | TGTGCCAGCAGTTTATACCGCGGGGGGGGCGATGAGCAGTTCTTC | CASSLYRGGGDEQFF
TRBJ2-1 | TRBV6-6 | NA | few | TGTGCCAGCAGTCGACAGGATGAGCAGTTCTTC | CASSRQDEQFF
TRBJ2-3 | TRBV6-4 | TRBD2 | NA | TGTGCCAGCAGCGGGACTAGCGGGGGCACAGATACGCAGTATTTT | CASSGTSGGTDTQYF
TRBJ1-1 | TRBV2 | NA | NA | TGTGCCAGCTGGGTCGGGGGGGACGACACTGAAGCTTTCTTT | CASWVGGDDTEAFF
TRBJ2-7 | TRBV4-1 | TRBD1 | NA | TGCGCCAGCAGCCAATCGACAGGGGGCGAGCAGTACTTC | CASSQSTGGEQYF
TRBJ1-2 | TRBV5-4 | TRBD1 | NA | TGTGCCAGCAGAAGGGACAGGGTAAACTATGGCTACACCTTC | CASRRDRVNYGYTF
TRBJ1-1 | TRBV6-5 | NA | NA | TGTGCCAGCAGTTACTCGATTCAGGGGAACACTGAAGCTTTCTTT | CASSYSIQGNTEAFF
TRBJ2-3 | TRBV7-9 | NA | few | TGTGCCAGCAGCTTAGCGAGGGCAGATACGCAGTATTTT | CASSLARADTQYF
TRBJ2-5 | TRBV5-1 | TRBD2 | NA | TGCGCCAGCAGCTCGGGACTACGGGGGATAGAGACCCAGTACTTC | CASSSGLRGIETQYF
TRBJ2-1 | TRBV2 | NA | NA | TGTGCCAGCAGTGAAGCGACTACAATTCTTGACAATGAGCAGTTCTTC | CASSEATTILDNEQFF
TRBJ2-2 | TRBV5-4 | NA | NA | TGTGCCAGCAGCCTAAATAGCAATGTGGGCACCGGGGAGCTGTTTTTT | CASSLNSNVGTGELFF
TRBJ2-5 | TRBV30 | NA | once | TGTGCCTGGAGCCCCCGAGGAGCTAGCGCGGGGACCCAGTACTTC | CAWSPRGASAGTQYF
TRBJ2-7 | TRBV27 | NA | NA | TGTGCCAGCAGTTTACAACCGGGGGTCGAGCAGTACTTC | CASSLQPGVEQYF
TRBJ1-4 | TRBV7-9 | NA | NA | TGTGCCAGCAGCTTTCCGGCAACTAATGAAAAACTGTTTTTT | CASSFPATNEKLFF
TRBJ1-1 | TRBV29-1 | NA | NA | TGCAGCGTTGGGTTTAAGTACGGGAAGGCGGTTGAAGCTTTCTTT | CSVGFKYGKAVEAFF
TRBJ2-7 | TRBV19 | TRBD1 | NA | TGTGCCAGTAGCTTTCAGGGGGCCACTTACGAGCAGTACTTC | CASSFQGATYEQYF
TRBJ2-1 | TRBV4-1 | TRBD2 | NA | TGCGCCAGCAGCCAAGGGACTAGCGGGTGGAATGAGCAGTTCTTC | CASSQGTSGWNEQFF
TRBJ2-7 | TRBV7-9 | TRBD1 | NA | TGTGCCAGCAGCTTAGTAACCGGGACAGGGGGTTACGAGCAGTACTTC | CASSLVTGTGGYEQYF
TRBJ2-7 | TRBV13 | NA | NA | TGTGCCAGCAGCTTAGCTCCCTCCTACGAGCAGTACTTC | CASSLAPSYEQYF
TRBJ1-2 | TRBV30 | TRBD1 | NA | TGTGCCTGGAGTGGACGGGACAGGGTTCCTGATGGCTACACCTTC | CAWSGRDRVPDGYTF
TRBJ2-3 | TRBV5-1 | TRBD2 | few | TGCGCCAGCAGCTTGAGGGCATGGGGACTAGCGGACACAGATACGCAGTATTTT | CASSLRAWGLADTDTQYF
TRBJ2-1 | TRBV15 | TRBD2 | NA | TGTGCCACCAAGACTAGCGGGGAGCGACGCCCTGGCAATGAGCAGTTCTTC | CATKTSGERRPGNEQFF
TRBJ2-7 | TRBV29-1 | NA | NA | TGCAGCGTTGGCGAGGGTTCTCCCGGCGAGCAGTACTTC | CSVGEGSPGEQYF
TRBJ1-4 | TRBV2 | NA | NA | TGTGCCAGCAGTTTAGACAGGGAAAAACTGTTTTTT | CASSLDREKLFF
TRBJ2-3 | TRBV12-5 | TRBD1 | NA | TGTGCTAGTGGTGTTACCAGGGGGCTACCTCTTATACTCACAGATACGCAGTATTTT | CASGVTRGLPLILTDTQYF
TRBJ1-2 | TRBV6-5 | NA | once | TGTGCCAGCAGTTACGGGCACAGAGTCTACTATGGCTACACCTTC | CASSYGHRVYYGYTF
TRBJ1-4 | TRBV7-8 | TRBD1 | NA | TGTGCCAGCAGCCCAGGGGGTAATGAAAAACTGTTTTTT | CASSPGGNEKLFF
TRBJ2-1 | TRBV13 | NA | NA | TGTGCCAGCAGCCCCCGAGGCGGAGCAAGGCCTGAGCAGTTCTTC | CASSPRGGARPEQFF
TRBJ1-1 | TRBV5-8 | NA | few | TGTGCCAGCAGCTTGCCAGAGGGACTGCAAGGTGGGCCCACTGAAGCTTTCTTT | CASSLPEGLQGGPTEAFF
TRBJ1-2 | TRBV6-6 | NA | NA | TGTGCCAGCAGTTACGTGGCGGCCTATGGCTACACCTTC | CASSYVAAYGYTF
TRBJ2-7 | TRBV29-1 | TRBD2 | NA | TGCAGCGTTGAAGACCCCGTGGGGGGCGGGGGGTCCTACGAGCAGTACTTC | CSVEDPVGGGGSYEQYF
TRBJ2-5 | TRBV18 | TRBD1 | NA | TGTGCCAGCTCACCAAACAGGGGGAAAGAGACCCAGTACTTC | CASSPNRGKETQYF
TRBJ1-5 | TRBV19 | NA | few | TGTGCCACAAGCACCTTTAACAATCAGCCCCAGCATTTT | CATSTFNNQPQHF
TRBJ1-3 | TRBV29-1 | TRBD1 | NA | TGCAGCGTTGAGGACAGGGGGCTAAACACCATATATTTT | CSVEDRGLNTIYF
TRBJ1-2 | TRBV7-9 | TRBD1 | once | TGTGCCAGCAGCTTACTCCAGACAGGGGGCTATGGCTACACCTTC | CASSLLQTGGYGYTF
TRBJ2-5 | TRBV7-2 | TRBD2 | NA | TGTGCCAGCAGCTCTAGCGGGGGCAGACGAGAGACCCAGTACTTC | CASSSSGGRRETQYF
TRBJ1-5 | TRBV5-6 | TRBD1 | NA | TGTGCCAGCAGCTCCAGGACAGGGGGTGATCAGCCCCAGCATTTT | CASSSRTGGDQPQHF
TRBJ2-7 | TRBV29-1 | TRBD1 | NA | TGCAGCGTGCGTTCCGGGACAGGGATCTACGAGCAGTACTTC | CSVRSGTGIYEQYF